Below, one TCR beta chain is given with its context. What it recognizes is unknown. The CDR3 is 15 residues long. Germline V lookup: CDR1 LNHNV, CDR2 YYDKDF (reference sequence). The data belong to a study of cytomegalovirus exposure and HLA in healthy donors. Vbeta (60) and Jbeta (13) primers were used in the PCR. Generated by immunoSEQ multiplex PCR, the TCRdb table keeps only in-frame clones and is missing some. The data hold more than 95,000 clones, with 75% to 85% observed a single time. Whole-study findings and limits: Most of the TCR beta V segments (in an earlier analysis) were productive either about 90% or about 30% of the time.

The specimen sequenced was PBMCs. The sequence was obtained from a man younger than 45 in good health and CMV-seropositive. The chain couples TRBV15 to TRBJ2-5; 7 bases are a match to TRBD1. The end of the DNA is better explained by TRBJ2-7, so the J call may be wrong. The CDR3 nucleotides read TGTGCCACCAGCGGCCTGGGGACAGATTCCTACGAGCAGTACTTC. It yields the protein CATSGLGTDSYEQYF.